The clone carrying this T cell receptor beta chain is classed as medium-sized (0.01 to 0.1%). Its specificity is not known. The CDR3 has 16 amino acids. The germline V gene has CDR1 ENHRY and CDR2 SYGVKD. V was clipped by 3 bases and J by 0 bases, with 15 bases between them. The sample is drawn from a study of spatial heterogeneity in lung cancer. Study context: Consistent detection of more beta-chain than alpha-chain sequences was observed. Findings and caveats of the study: It was found that expanded intratumoral alpha and beta TCR counts tracked tumor mutation counts.

Time point: sample taken at primary tumor resection. Frozen PBMC, nontumor lung or tumor provided whole RNA, which was sequenced unsorted. Using its own MiXCR run on the 5' RACE reads, TCRdb lists one record per CDR3 protein. The data contain thousands of distinct CDR3 sequences, around 8.2% of them singletons. The source material was lung tumor tissue, sampled at surgery. The TCR was taken from a male donor with early-stage non-small cell lung cancer. The gene calls are TRBV10-3 and TRBJ2-7; possibly TRBD1 for D (7 bases). CDR3 residues: CAISESGRTGSYEQYF. The CDR3 nucleotides are TGTGCCATCAGTGAATCAGGGAGGACAGGCTCCTACGAGCAGTACTTC.